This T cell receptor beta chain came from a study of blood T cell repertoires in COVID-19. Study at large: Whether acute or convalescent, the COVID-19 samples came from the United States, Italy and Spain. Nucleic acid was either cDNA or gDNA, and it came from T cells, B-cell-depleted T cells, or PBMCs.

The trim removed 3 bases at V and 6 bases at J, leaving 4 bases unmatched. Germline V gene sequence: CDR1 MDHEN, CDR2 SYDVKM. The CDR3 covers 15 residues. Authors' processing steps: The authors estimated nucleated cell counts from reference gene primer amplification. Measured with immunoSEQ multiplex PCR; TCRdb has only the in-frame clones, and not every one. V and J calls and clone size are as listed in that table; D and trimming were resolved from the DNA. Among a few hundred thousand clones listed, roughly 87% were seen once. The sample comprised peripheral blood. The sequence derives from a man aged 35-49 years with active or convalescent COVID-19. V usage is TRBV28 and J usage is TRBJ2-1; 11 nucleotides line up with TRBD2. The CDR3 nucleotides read TGTGCCAGCAGTTTGTTAGCGGGAGGGGCCAATGAGCAGTTCTTC. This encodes CASSLLAGGANEQFF. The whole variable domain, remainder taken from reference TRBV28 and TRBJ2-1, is DVKVTQSSRYLVKRTGEKVFLECVQDMDHENMFWYRQDPGLGLRLIYFSYDVKMKEKGDIPEGYSVSREKKERFSLILESASTNQTSMYLCASSLLAGGANEQFFGPGTRLTVL.